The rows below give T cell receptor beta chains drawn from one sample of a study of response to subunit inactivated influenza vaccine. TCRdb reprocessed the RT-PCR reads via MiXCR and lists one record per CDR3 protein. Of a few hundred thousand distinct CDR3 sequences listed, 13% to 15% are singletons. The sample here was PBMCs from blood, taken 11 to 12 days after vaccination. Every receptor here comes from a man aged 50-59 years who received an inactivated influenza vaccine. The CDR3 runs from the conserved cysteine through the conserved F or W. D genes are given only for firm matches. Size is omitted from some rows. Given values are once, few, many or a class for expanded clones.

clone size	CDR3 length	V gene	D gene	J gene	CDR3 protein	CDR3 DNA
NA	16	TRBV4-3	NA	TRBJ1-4	CASSQGETSSDEKLFF	TGCGCCAGCAGCCAAGGAGAGACAAGCTCGGATGAAAAACTGTTTTTT
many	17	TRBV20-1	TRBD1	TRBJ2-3	CSARDVERTGLTDTQYF	TGCAGTGCTAGAGACGTCGAGCGGACAGGGCTTACAGATACGCAGTATTTT
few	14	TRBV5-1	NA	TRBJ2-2	CASSETTNTGELFF	TGCGCCAGCAGCGAGACGACAAACACCGGGGAGCTGTTTTTT
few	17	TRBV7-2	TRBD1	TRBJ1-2	CASSLGTGAWGNYGYTF	TGTGCCAGCAGCTTAGGGACAGGGGCCTGGGGTAACTATGGCTACACCTTC
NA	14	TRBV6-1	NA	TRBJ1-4	CASSATGAPEKLFF	TGTGCCAGCAGTGCGACAGGAGCCCCGGAAAAACTGTTTTTT
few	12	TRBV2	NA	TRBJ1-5	CASRNPNQPQHF	TGTGCCAGCAGGAACCCTAATCAGCCCCAGCATTTT
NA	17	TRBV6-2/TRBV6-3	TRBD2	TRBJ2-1	CASSPFKLALAGGEQFF	TGTGCCAGCAGTCCTTTTAAACTAGCACTCGCGGGAGGTGAGCAGTTCTTC
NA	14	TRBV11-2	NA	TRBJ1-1	CASSLGGGRAEAFF	TGTGCCAGCAGCTTAGGCGGGGGGCGAGCTGAAGCTTTCTTT
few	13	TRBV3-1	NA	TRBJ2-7	CASSQGIGGQQYF	TGTGCCAGCAGCCAAGGAATCGGGGGCCAGCAGTACTTC
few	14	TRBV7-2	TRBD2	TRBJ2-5	CASSPRGGRETQYF	TGTGCCAGCAGCCCGCGGGGGGGTCGAGAGACCCAGTACTTC
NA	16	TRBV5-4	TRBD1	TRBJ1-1	CASSDGQGPGGSEAFF	TGTGCCAGCAGCGACGGACAGGGCCCGGGGGGGTCTGAAGCTTTCTTT
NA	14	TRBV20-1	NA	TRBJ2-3	CSASVPGRGDTQYF	TGCAGTGCTAGCGTCCCAGGGCGGGGAGATACGCAGTATTTT
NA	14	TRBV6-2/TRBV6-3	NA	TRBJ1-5	CASSYPGPYQPQHF	TGTGCCAGCAGTTACCCGGGGCCCTATCAGCCCCAGCATTTT
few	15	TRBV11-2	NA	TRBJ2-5	CASSLAPGATETQYF	TGTGCCAGCAGCTTAGCCCCCGGGGCCACAGAGACCCAGTACTTC
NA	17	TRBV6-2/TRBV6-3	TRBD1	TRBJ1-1	CASEDPGTVATGTEAFF	TGTGCCAGCGAGGACCCGGGGACAGTCGCGACGGGGACTGAAGCTTTCTTT
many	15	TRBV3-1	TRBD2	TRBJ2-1	CASSQLAGGRNEQFF	TGTGCCAGCAGCCAGCTGGCGGGGGGGCGCAATGAGCAGTTCTTC
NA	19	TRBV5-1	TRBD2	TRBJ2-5	CASSLGAGPRAGVWETQYF	TGCGCCAGCAGCTTGGGAGCGGGCCCGAGGGCGGGGGTCTGGGAGACCCAGTACTTC
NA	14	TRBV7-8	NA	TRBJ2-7	CASSLGGKPSEQYF	TGTGCCAGCAGCTTGGGCGGGAAGCCATCCGAGCAGTACTTC
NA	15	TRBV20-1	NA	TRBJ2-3	CSARDSGGVRDTQYF	TGCAGTGCTAGAGATTCAGGCGGGGTCCGAGATACGCAGTATTTT
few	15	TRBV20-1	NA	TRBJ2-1	CSASSRRGLYNEQFF	TGCAGTGCTAGTTCGCGGCGGGGACTCTACAATGAGCAGTTCTTC
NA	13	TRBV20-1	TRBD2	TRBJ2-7	CSARWTSGYEQYF	TGCAGTGCTAGATGGACTAGCGGATACGAGCAGTACTTC
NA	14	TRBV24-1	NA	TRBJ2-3	CATRGGPALDTQYF	TGTGCCACCAGGGGGGGACCAGCGTTAGATACGCAGTATTTT
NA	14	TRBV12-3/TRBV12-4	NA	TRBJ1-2	CASSLKAGRGGYTF	TGTGCCAGCAGTTTAAAGGCAGGGCGAGGAGGCTACACCTTC
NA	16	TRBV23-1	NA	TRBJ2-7	CASSQSMAEFNYEQYF	TGCGCCAGCAGTCAATCGATGGCAGAGTTCAACTACGAGCAGTACTTC
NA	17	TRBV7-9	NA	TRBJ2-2	CASSLRMLVLHTGELFF	TGTGCCAGCAGCTTAAGGATGCTCGTCTTGCACACCGGGGAGCTGTTTTTT
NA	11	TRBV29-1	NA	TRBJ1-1	CSVAENTEAFF	TGCAGCGTTGCTGAGAACACTGAAGCTTTCTTT
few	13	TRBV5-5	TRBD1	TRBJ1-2	CASSTTGGNGYTF	TGTGCCAGCAGCACGACAGGGGGAAATGGCTACACCTTC
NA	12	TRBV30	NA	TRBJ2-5	CAWSVTVETQYF	TGTGCCTGGAGTGTAACGGTGGAGACCCAGTACTTC
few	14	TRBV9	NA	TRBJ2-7	CASSHDGETYEQYF	TGTGCCAGCAGCCATGATGGGGAGACCTACGAGCAGTACTTC
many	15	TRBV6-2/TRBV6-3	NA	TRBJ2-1	CASSRTGFLYNEQFF	TGTGCCTCCTCCCGGACCGGCTTCTTATACAATGAGCAGTTCTTC
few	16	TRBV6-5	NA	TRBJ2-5	CASSSDPRPGSLTQYF	TGTGCCAGCAGTTCCGATCCGAGGCCAGGGAGTTTAACCCAGTACTTC
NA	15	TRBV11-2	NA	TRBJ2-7	CASSLDSGLTYEQYF	TGTGCCAGCAGCTTAGATTCAGGGCTTACCTACGAGCAGTACTTC
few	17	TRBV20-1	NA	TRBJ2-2	CSARGLKRYLNTGELFF	TGCAGTGCTAGAGGGCTGAAGAGGTACTTGAACACCGGGGAGCTGTTTTTT
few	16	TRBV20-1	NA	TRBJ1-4	CSARDPLKQGNEKLFF	TGCAGTGCTAGAGATCCCCTTAAGCAGGGTAATGAAAAACTGTTTTTT
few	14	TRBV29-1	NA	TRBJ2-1	CSVEPLAAYNEQFF	TGCAGCGTTGAACCGCTAGCCGCCTACAATGAGCAGTTCTTC
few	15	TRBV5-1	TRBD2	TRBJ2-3	CASDGAGGSTDTQYF	TGCGCCAGCGATGGCGCGGGAGGGTCTACAGATACGCAGTATTTT
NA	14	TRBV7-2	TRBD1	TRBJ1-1	CASSVRGRGTEAFF	TGTGCCAGCAGCGTCAGGGGGCGAGGAACTGAAGCTTTCTTT
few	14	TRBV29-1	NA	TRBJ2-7	CSVEVGASPYEQYF	TGCAGCGTTGAAGTTGGGGCCAGCCCCTACGAGCAGTACTTC
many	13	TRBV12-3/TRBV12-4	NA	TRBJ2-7	CASSFPSSYEQYF	TGTGCCAGCAGTTTCCCGAGCTCCTACGAGCAGTACTTC
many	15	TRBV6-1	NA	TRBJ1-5	CATSTGRISNQPQHF	TGTGCCACCTCGACCGGCAGGATTAGCAATCAGCCCCAGCATTTT